The 27 T cell receptor beta chains given below trace back to one sample, sequenced in a study of cytomegalovirus exposure and HLA in healthy donors. Generated by immunoSEQ multiplex PCR, the TCRdb table keeps only in-frame clones and is missing some. This repertoire shows approximately 59,000 clones, 80% to 95% found once; its top ten account for less than 6%. The source material was PBMCs. The source of these receptors is a man aged 18 to 29 in good health and CMV-seropositive.

V is TRBV14 and J is TRBJ2-3; the match to TRBD2 covers 12 bases. The germline gives CDR1 SGHDN, CDR2 FVKESK. With 0 bases clipped from V and 4 bases from J, the junction kept 8 bases outside the gene matches. The CDR3 spans 18 residues. DNA of the CDR3: TGTGCCAGCAGCCAAGATCTCAGACTAGCGGGAGCAGCAGATACGCAGTATTTT. As protein: CASSQDLRLAGAADTQYF.

The CDR3 region has the DNA TGTGCCTCCGACGAGGTAGTGTTTGGCGAGCAGTACTTC. It yields the protein CASDEVVFGEQYF. The rearrangement joins TRBV30 to TRBJ2-7; D gene ambiguous. V gave up 7 bases and J gave up 6 bases, with 19 bases separating them. This CDR3 is built from 13 residues. Germline V gene data show CDR1 as GTSNPN and CDR2 as SVGIG (reference sequence).

The chain combines TRBV29-1 with TRBJ2-2, with D maybe TRBD1 (5 bases). The germline V gene has CDR1 SQVTM and CDR2 ANQGSEA. CDR3 length: 12 residues. V gave up 7 bases and J gave up 6 bases, with 12 bases separating them. CDR3 nucleotide sequence: TGCAGCGCGTTAGACAGTCCCGGGGAGCTGTTTTTT. It is translated as CSALDSPGELFF.

V usage is TRBV10-2 and J usage is TRBJ2-1, with TRBD2 matching 8 bases. Germline CDR1 is WSHSY and CDR2 is SAAADI. The CDR3 consists of 14 residues. V lost 3 bases to trimming and J lost 8 bases; unmatched junction nucleotides: 6. The CDR3 DNA follows: TGCGCCAGCAGTGAAAGGGCGGGAGGCTATGAGCAGTTCTTC. It translates to CASSERAGGYEQFF.

The V call is TRBV11-2, the J call TRBJ2-5; D is unresolved. The length of the CDR3 is 14 residues. V lost 5 bases, J lost 2 bases, and 12 bases lay in between. Germline-derived CDR1 and CDR2 are SGHAT and FQNNGV. The CDR3 protein is CASSTYNGQETQYF. The CDR3 nucleotides are TGTGCCAGCAGCACTTATAACGGGCAAGAGACCCAGTACTTC.

The chain employs TRBV5-1 and TRBJ2-5; a weak D match, TRBD1 (6 bases). V was pared by 3 bases and J by 0 bases, with 12 bases between. CDR1 SGHRS and CDR2 YFSETQ come from the germline V gene. This CDR3 contains 15 residues. DNA of the CDR3: TGCGCCAGCAGCTCCCAGGGGCTGTACCAAGAGACCCAGTACTTC. It specifies CASSSQGLYQETQYF.

The V and J genes are TRBV11-1 and TRBJ2-1; the D gene is possibly TRBD1 (6 bases). Germline CDR1 is SGHAT and CDR2 is FQDESV (reference sequence). This CDR3 has 16 amino acids. V was clipped by 5 bases and J by 2 bases, with 16 bases between them. The CDR3 spells CASSRGQGLAYNEQFF. In nucleotides, the CDR3 is TGTGCCAGCAGCCGGGGTCAGGGGTTAGCCTACAATGAGCAGTTCTTC.

In its sample, this clone is medium-sized. The gene calls are TRBV27 and TRBJ2-7, with 7 bases matching TRBD1. There are 14 residues in the CDR3. Unmatched junction bases numbered 6, after V lost 6 bases and J lost 1 base. Germline values: CDR1 MNHEY, CDR2 SMNVEV (reference sequence). CDR3 region: CASRFLGQSYEQYF. CDR3 nucleotides: TGTGCCAGCAGATTTCTGGGACAGTCCTACGAGCAGTACTTC.

The rearrangement links TRBV28 to TRBJ1-4; TRBD1 might be the D (5 bases). CDR3 size: 14 residues. V lost 2 bases, J lost 8 bases, and 12 bases lay in between. Germline V gene lookup returns CDR1 MDHEN and CDR2 SYDVKM. CDR3 sequence (DNA): TGTGCCAGCAGTTTAGCGGGGGAAATAGAAAAACTGTTTTTT. Translated: CASSLAGEIEKLFF.

This clone has a single count. The V and J genes are TRBV30 and TRBJ2-1; 9 positions match TRBD2. This CDR3 comprises 14 residues. V lost 1 base, J lost 7 bases, and 5 bases stayed unmatched. CDR1 and CDR2 from the germline V gene are GTSNPN and SVGIG (reference sequence). CDR3 amino acids: CAWSAASGINEQFF. CDR3 in DNA: TGTGCCTGGAGTGCAGCTAGCGGGATTAATGAGCAGTTCTTC.

This chain uses TRBV5-1 with TRBJ2-2, with D perhaps matching TRBD2 (6 bases). The CDR3 has 15 residues. V shed 2 bases and J shed 6 bases, with 14 bases lying between them. Germline CDR1 SGHRS, CDR2 YFSETQ. The CDR3: CASSFWLEGAGELFF. CDR3 sequence (DNA): TGCGCCAGCAGCTTTTGGTTGGAGGGCGCCGGGGAGCTGTTTTTT. The entire variable domain, with the rest obtained from reference TRBV5-1 and TRBJ2-2, is as follows: KAGVTQTPRYLIKTRGQQVTLSCSPISGHRSVSWYQQTPGQGLQFLFEYFSETQRNKGNFPGRFSGRQFSNSRSEMNVSTLELGDSALYLCASSFWLEGAGELFFGEGSRLTVL.

This clone is a singleton in its sample. V gene TRBV25-1 combines with J gene TRBJ2-2; 11 nucleotides match TRBD1. The V segment lost 8 bases and the J segment 7 bases; nucleotides outside the gene matches: 3. The CDR3 is 13 amino acids. Per germline, CDR1 MGHDK and CDR2 SYGVNS. As DNA, the CDR3 is TGTGCCAGCGGGACAGGGGGGTACGGGGAGCTGTTTTTT. Protein product: CASGTGGYGELFF.

This clone was seen a single time. The rearrangement joins TRBV13 to TRBJ2-2, with D hard to call. Trimming removed 2 bases from V and 2 bases from J, with 9 bases in between. The CDR3 covers 15 residues. CDR1 and CDR2 (germline): PRHDT, FYEKMQ (reference sequence). The CDR3 DNA sequence: TGTGCCAGCAGCTTACTACTAAAAAACACCGGGGAGCTGTTTTTT. Its protein product is CASSLLLKNTGELFF.

The V call is TRBV6-6, the J call TRBJ1-1; 7 bases are a match to TRBD1. This CDR3 spans 14 amino acids. V lost 3 bases, J lost 3 bases, and 4 bases stayed unmatched. Germline CDR1 is MNHNY and CDR2 is SVGAGI (reference sequence). The CDR3, as DNA: TGTGCCAGCAGTTATAAGGGGGCAGACACTGAAGCTTTCTTT. Translation gives CASSYKGADTEAFF.

V and J are TRBV2 and TRBJ1-3; perhaps TRBD1 as D (6 bases). Trimming removed 8 bases from V and 3 bases from J, with 20 bases in between. There are 16 residues in the CDR3. Germline lookup yields CDR1 SNHLY and CDR2 FYNNEI. The CDR3 DNA follows: TGTGCCAGCGGGGGCGGGTCCTTACGAAGTGGAAACACCATATATTTT. It is translated as CASGGGSLRSGNTIYF.

J is TRBJ1-5 and V is TRBV19; D may be TRBD1 (5 bases). The CDR3 has 12 amino acids. The germline V gene has CDR1 LNHDA and CDR2 SQIVND (reference sequence). Trimming stripped 3 bases from V and 7 bases from J, with 7 bases between. As DNA, the CDR3 is TGTGCCAGTAGTATGGGGGGACAGCCCCAGCATTTT. Its translation is CASSMGGQPQHF.

The chain combines TRBV7-2 with TRBJ1-5; D might be TRBD1 (6 bases). V gave up 8 bases and J gave up 6 bases, with 17 bases separating them. Per germline, CDR1 SGHTA and CDR2 FQGNSA. The CDR3 covers 14 residues. CDR3 DNA: TGTGCCAGCGGGATCACAGGGCTGCGTCAGCCCCAGCATTTT. The encoded protein is CASGITGLRQPQHF.

This chain joins TRBV6-5 and TRBJ2-7; maybe TRBD1 (6 bases). In germline, CDR1 is MNHEY, CDR2 SVGAGI. The ends were cut back, 6 bases at V and 3 bases at J, with 12 bases in the middle. The CDR3 length is 13 residues. The CDR3 bases are TGTGCCAGCAGCCGACAGGAAAACTACGAGCAGTACTTC. Its protein product is CASSRQENYEQYF.

The rearrangement joins TRBV7-2 to TRBJ1-2; no firm D call. Trimming cost V 4 bases and J 2 bases, with 17 bases left between them. There are 16 residues in the CDR3. Germline V gene data show CDR1 as SGHTA and CDR2 as FQGNSA. CDR3 in amino acids: CASSSPVEEGNYGYTF. In nucleotides, the CDR3 is TGTGCCAGCAGCTCGCCGGTCGAGGAGGGCAACTATGGCTACACCTTC.

The chain joins TRBV27 to TRBJ2-3; D might be TRBD2 (7 bases). Between the trimmed V and J ends, which lost 8 bases and 8 bases, there was a span of 17 bases. Germline V gene sequence: CDR1 MNHEY, CDR2 SMNVEV (reference sequence). The CDR3 is made up of 13 amino acids. CDR3 DNA sequence: TGTGCCAGCGGGCCCGGGGGGCTAGGTACGCAGTATTTT. This translates into CASGPGGLGTQYF.

CDR3 loop: CASSFPTLGLEQYF. The CDR3 nucleotides read TGTGCCAGCAGCTTCCCCACACTGGGCCTCGAGCAGTACTTC. V usage is TRBV11-2 and J usage is TRBJ2-7; no definite D call. Trimming stripped 3 bases from V and 6 bases from J, with 15 bases between. CDR1 and CDR2 (germline): SGHAT, FQNNGV. The CDR3 has 14 amino acids.

The gene calls are TRBV9 and TRBJ1-2; the D gene is possibly TRBD1 (6 bases). Germline CDR1 is SGDLS and CDR2 is YYNGEE. This CDR3 comprises 12 residues. V was pared by 3 bases and J by 5 bases, with 8 bases between. CDR3 residues: CASSADRYGYTF. In DNA, the CDR3 is TGTGCCAGCAGCGCGGACAGATATGGCTACACCTTC. The whole variable domain, remainder taken from reference TRBV9 and TRBJ1-2, is DSGVTQTPKHLITATGQRVTLRCSPRSGDLSVYWYQQSLDQGLQFLIQYYNGEERAKGNILERFSAQQFPDLHSELNLSSLELGDSALYFCASSADRYGYTFGSGTRLTVV.

The genes are TRBV6-5 and TRBJ2-3, with 8 nucleotides matching TRBD1. Germline V gives CDR1 MNHEY, CDR2 SVGAGI. This CDR3 region has 14 residues. With 6 bases clipped from V and 6 bases from J, the junction kept 8 bases outside the gene matches. The CDR3 loop is CASRRQGLWDTQYF. In nucleotides, the CDR3 is TGTGCCAGCAGACGACAGGGGTTGTGGGATACGCAGTATTTT.

This rearrangement joins TRBV28 to TRBJ1-3; no reliable D call. Germline values: CDR1 MDHEN, CDR2 SYDVKM. This CDR3 is built from 12 residues. Trimming took 3 bases from V and 5 from J, leaving 5 bases between them. The CDR3 reads CASSFERNTIYF. The CDR3 coding sequence is TGTGCCAGCAGTTTTGAGAGAAACACCATATATTTT.

This chain connects TRBV7-3 to TRBJ2-1, with 10 bases fitting TRBD1. V trimming: 1 base; J trimming: 7 bases; junction bases outside the gene matches: 4. The CDR3 is 15 amino acids. CDR1 SGHTA and CDR2 FQGTGA come from the germline V gene. The DNA of the CDR3 is TGTGCCAGCAGCTTAATGGGACAGGGGATGAATGAGCAGTTCTTC. Translation: CASSLMGQGMNEQFF.

This chain links TRBV15 with TRBJ1-3, with D maybe TRBD1 (5 bases). Trimming removed 1 base from V and 0 bases from J, with 13 bases in between. The V gene's germline CDR1 is LNHNV and CDR2 YYDKDF (reference sequence). This CDR3 is built from 17 residues. The CDR3 protein is CATSRGAGFSSGNTIYF. The CDR3 DNA reads as TGTGCCACCAGCAGAGGGGCAGGGTTTTCCTCTGGAAACACCATATATTTT.

The chain is built from TRBV5-1 and TRBJ1-1; the match to TRBD1 covers 9 bases. With V trimmed by 0 bases and J by 6 bases, 6 bases remained unmatched. Germline V CDR1 and CDR2: SGHRS, YFSETQ. The CDR3 loop spans 15 amino acids. The CDR3: CASSLVYRGRAEAFF. The CDR3 DNA reads as TGCGCCAGCAGCTTGGTATACAGGGGGCGGGCTGAAGCTTTCTTT.